This TCR beta chain was identified in a study of neurological immune-mediated disorders. Overall study findings and caveats: TCR clonal expansion peaked in HTLV-1-associated myelopathy patients and was lowest in multiple sclerosis patients. Private repertoires in all groups were suggested, as expanded clones shared no CDR3 amino acid sequences across subjects.

Synthesis of cDNA used 5'RACE (with 10-nucleotide random UMIs). Sequencing runs each yielded over 180 million TCR-beta sequences from 15-18 subjects. From the 5' RACE reads, TCRdb called clonotypes with MiXCR, one entry per CDR3 protein. Of approximately 66,000 distinct CDR3 sequences in the sample, nearly 3.5% were seen once. This CDR3 is built from 14 residues. Germline lookup yields CDR1 KGHDR and CDR2 SFDVKD. V shed 2 bases and J 4 bases; nucleotides not matched to a gene: 2. This clonotype appeared many times. What it recognizes is unknown. The TCR sequence derives from a man aged 40-55 years with multiple sclerosis. V usage is TRBV24-1 and J usage is TRBJ2-5; 8 bases are a match to TRBD1. The sequenced material came from PBMCs. Here the CDR3 DNA reads TGTGCCACCAGTGATTACGGACAGGGAGAGACCCAGTACTTC. This codes for CATSDYGQGETQYF.